Sequencing of this T cell receptor beta chain was carried out in a study of graft-versus-host responses after intestinal transplantation. Germline V CDR1 and CDR2: MGHRA, YSYEKL. The length of the CDR3 is 16 residues. The V gene lost 0 bases and the J gene lost 0 bases, with 8 bases spanning the gap. For this clone: What it recognizes is unknown.

The repertoire was sequenced with immunoSEQ multiplex PCR; TCRdb's copy has only in-frame clones and lacks some. Of over 100,000 clones listed, 85% to 95% were seen once; the top ten hold approximately 0.11%. The sequence was collected from a human donor who received an intestinal transplant. The V call is TRBV4-1, the J call TRBJ2-2; D may be TRBD1 (5 bases). The source was unstimulated CD4+ T cells sorted from spleen or lymph node cells, collected before intestinal transplant. The CDR3 loop reads CASSQEGRANTGELFF. DNA for the CDR3: TGCGCCAGCAGCCAAGAGGGCAGGGCGAACACCGGGGAGCTGTTTTTT.